The T cell receptor (beta chain) under discussion was sequenced for a study of T cell responses to AZD1222 COVID-19 vaccine. This clone was detected a few times. Its antigen is undetermined. Produced via immunoSEQ multiplex PCR; TCRdb's table is partial and in-frame only. The repertoire includes roughly 80,000 clones, approximately 90% of them detected once, and more than 9% sits in the top ten. Deletions cut 0 bases from V and 8 bases from J, with 10 bases between. Germline CDR1 and CDR2: GTSNPN and SVGIG (reference sequence). This CDR3 is built from 12 residues. Overall study results and limits: A mostly white British donor set with more females was recruited, and clonal diversity was possibly underestimated. Spike-specific TCR breadth and depth rose after two AZD1222 doses. Only after the peak T cell response were repertoires sampled.

The source is an adult who received the AZD1222 COVID-19 vaccine. The chain uses TRBV30 and TRBJ1-2, with D unresolved. The material was peripheral blood, obtained 28 days after the second AZD1222 dose. Here the CDR3 reads CAWSVLDTGYTF. CDR3 DNA sequence: TGTGCCTGGAGTGTACTCGACACAGGCTACACCTTC.